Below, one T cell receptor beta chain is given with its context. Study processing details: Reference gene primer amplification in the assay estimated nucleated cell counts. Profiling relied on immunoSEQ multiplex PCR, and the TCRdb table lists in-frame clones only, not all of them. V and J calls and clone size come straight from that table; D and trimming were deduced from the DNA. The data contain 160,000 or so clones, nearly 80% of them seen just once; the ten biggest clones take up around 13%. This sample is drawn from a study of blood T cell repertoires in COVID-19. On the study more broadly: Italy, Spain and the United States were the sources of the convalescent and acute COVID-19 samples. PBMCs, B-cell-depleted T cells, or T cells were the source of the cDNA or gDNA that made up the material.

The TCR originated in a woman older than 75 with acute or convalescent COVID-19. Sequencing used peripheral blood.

This CDR3 is CASSYPKITDTQYF. The CDR3, as DNA: TGTGCCAGCAGTTACCCAAAAATCACAGATACGCAGTATTTT. The chain combines TRBV6-6 with TRBJ2-3, with D uncertain. This CDR3 is 14 amino acids long. CDR1 MNHNY and CDR2 SVGAGI come from the germline V gene (reference sequence). Trimming shortened V by 2 bases and J by 2 bases, and 8 bases separated the two germline ends.